The present T cell receptor (beta chain) was sequenced within a study of primary melanoma T cells and metastatic recurrence (dated by TCRdb to the early 2020s). Turning to the overall study: The cohort consisted of about 200 primary melanomas of stage T2 to T4, each more than 1 mm thick. Whether patient outcome could be predicted by T-cell fraction and T-cell repertoire clonality in primary melanoma tumors was the question this study put to the test. Progression-free survival was the clinical outcome compared against the T-cell fraction measured by TCR beta sequencing. The sequencing-derived T-cell fraction was compared with histopathological grading of tumor-infiltrating lymphocytes.

Results and caveats for the whole study, not just this receptor: Tumor T-cell fraction was reported to predict progression-free survival independently of thickness, ulceration, mitotic rate and age. The authors framed an effective T-cell-mediated antitumor response in primary melanoma only as a suggestion, not a demonstrated mechanism. A T-cell fraction greater than 20% appeared to be protective whatever the ulceration status, mitotic rate or nodal disease. Progression-free survival prediction was reportedly improved more by adding T-cell fraction to tumor thickness than by adding any other histopathological variable.

V gives up 7 bases and J gives up 7 bases, and the segment between their germline ends measures 16 bases. Measured from the cysteine to the phenylalanine, the CDR3 is 13 residues long. CDR3 DNA only is kept here, 39 bases in frame from base 1. CDR1 and CDR2 are drawn from the germline V gene: MNHGY, SAAAGT. To prepare the library, the immunoSEQ multiplex PCR assay was applied. High-throughput sequencing of the T-cell receptor beta chain was performed on primary melanoma tumor tissue. On the authors' methods: Repertoire analyses included TCRB CDR3 sharing between samples and the distribution of insertions and deletions. A gradient-boosted model ranked how well the T-cell fraction predicted outcome compared with histopathological variables. Held by TCRdb, this immuneACCESS table contains in-frame sequences only and omits some clones. Under half of the omission traces to an unresolved V gene where checked; the cause of the rest is unknown. Clone size and V and J calls were adopted from that table, with D and trimming inferred from the DNA. Recorded for this sample are over a thousand clones; about three quarters of them occurred a single time. 34% of the sample belongs to the ten largest clones.

In regard to this clone: Its antigen specificity is not known. The sample holds no much larger clone one base away, and base qualities are not on file.

The primary melanoma of each patient had been surgically resected and was considered potentially curable but at risk of metastatic recurrence. Sequencing input: melanoma tumor tissue. The receptor comes from a human donor with melanoma. The rearranged chain carries TRBV6-8 and TRBJ1-1; D gene: possibly TRBD1, on 5 matching bases. The CDR3 is CASKVLGRNEAFF. The nucleotides read TGTGCCAGCAAAGTGTTGGGGCGAAATGAAGCTTTCTTT.